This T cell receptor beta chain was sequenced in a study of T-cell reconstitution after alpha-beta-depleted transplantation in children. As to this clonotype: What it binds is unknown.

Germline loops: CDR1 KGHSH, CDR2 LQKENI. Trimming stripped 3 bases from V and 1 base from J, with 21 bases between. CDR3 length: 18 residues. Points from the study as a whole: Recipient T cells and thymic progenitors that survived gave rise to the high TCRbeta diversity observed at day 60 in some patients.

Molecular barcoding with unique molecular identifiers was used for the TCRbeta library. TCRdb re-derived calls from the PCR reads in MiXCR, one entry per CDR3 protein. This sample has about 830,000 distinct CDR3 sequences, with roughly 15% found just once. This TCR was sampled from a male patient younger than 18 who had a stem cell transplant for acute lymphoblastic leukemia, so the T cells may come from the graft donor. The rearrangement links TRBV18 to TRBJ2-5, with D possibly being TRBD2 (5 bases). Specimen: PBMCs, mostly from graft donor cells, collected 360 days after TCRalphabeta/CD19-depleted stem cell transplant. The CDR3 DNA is TGTGCCAGCTCACCTTACCCGGTAGCGTCCAAGTCCCAAGAGACCCAGTACTTC. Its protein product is CASSPYPVASKSQETQYF.